The 8 T cell receptor beta chains reported below all come from one sample, sequenced in a study of CD8 T cells in Susac syndrome. Roughly 0.45 to 1 ug RNA was reverse transcribed with random hexamers. TCRdb re-derived calls from the immunoSEQ multiplex PCR reads in MiXCR, one entry per CDR3 protein. The sample lists some 75,000 distinct CDR3 sequences, roughly 92% seen once, with more than 0.4% in the top ten. The sequenced sample consisted of CD8+ T cells from PBMCs. The source of these receptors is a human donor with Susac syndrome.

V is TRBV7-9 and J is TRBJ2-3; 11 positions match TRBD1. The CDR3 is made up of 16 amino acids. CDR1 is SEHNR and CDR2 is FQNEAQ in the germline V gene (reference sequence). V lost 5 bases to trimming and J lost 6 bases; unmatched junction nucleotides: 10. The CDR3 protein is CASSPRDRGSWDTQYF. The CDR3 coding sequence is TGTGCCAGCAGCCCCCGGGACAGGGGGTCCTGGGATACGCAGTATTTT.

V is TRBV6-2 or TRBV6-3 and J is TRBJ2-3; 7 bases map to TRBD2. J gave up 4 bases and V 2 bases, and 3 bases lay outside the gene matches. The CDR3 is made up of 14 amino acids. Germline CDR1 reads MNHEY; CDR2 reads SVGEGT. This CDR3 reads CASSYAGVSDTQYF. The CDR3 DNA reads TGTGCCAGCAGTTACGCGGGAGTCTCAGATACGCAGTATTTT.

The rearrangement uses TRBV6-2 or TRBV6-3 and TRBJ2-7; 9 nucleotides align to TRBD1. This CDR3 contains 15 residues. V dropped 5 bases and J dropped 6; count of bases not matched to a gene: 11. Germline V gene data show CDR1 as MNHEY and CDR2 as SVGEGT. Here the CDR3 reads CASSDTGGEDSEQYF. The CDR3 DNA is TGTGCCAGCAGTGATACAGGGGGCGAAGACTCCGAGCAGTACTTC.

The rearrangement uses TRBV20-1 and TRBJ2-2, with D uncertain. This CDR3 region has 12 residues. Germline CDR1 is DFQATT and CDR2 is SNEGSKA (reference sequence). With 1 base removed from V and 4 bases from J, the gap between germline ends came to 4 bases. The CDR3 spells CSARVPTGELFF. The CDR3 DNA reads as TGCAGTGCTAGAGTTCCCACCGGGGAGCTGTTTTTT.

J is TRBJ2-7 and V is TRBV27; no clear D. V was shortened by 4 bases and J by 7 bases, with 11 bases between the two germline ends. The CDR3 is made up of 12 amino acids. Germline V gene data show CDR1 as MNHEY and CDR2 as SMNVEV (reference sequence). CDR3: CASSSTPWEQYF. CDR3 coding DNA: TGTGCCAGCAGTTCGACACCTTGGGAGCAGTACTTC.

This clonotype was recorded once. The V call is TRBV29-1, the J call TRBJ2-3, with D perhaps matching TRBD1 or TRBD2 (5 bases each). The germline V and J ends were trimmed by 4 bases and 0 bases, with 17 bases remaining between them. This CDR3 region has 16 residues. Germline assignment: CDR1 SQVTM and CDR2 ANQGSEA. CDR3 DNA sequence: TGCAGCGTTGGGGCATCTTCGGGGCGTAGCACAGATACGCAGTATTTT. This encodes CSVGASSGRSTDTQYF.

The chain combines TRBV7-6 with TRBJ1-1, with 7 bases matching TRBD1. CDR3 length: 13 amino acids. Germline V gene data show CDR1 as SGHVS and CDR2 as FNYEAQ. V lost 4 bases to trimming and J lost 5 bases; unmatched junction nucleotides: 4. CDR3 protein: CASSSIQGTEAFF. The CDR3 DNA follows: TGTGCCAGCAGCTCGATACAGGGGACTGAAGCTTTCTTT.

The V gene is TRBV3-1, the J gene TRBJ2-1; TRBD1 matches at 12 bases. Germline CDR1 LGHDT, CDR2 YNNKEL (reference sequence). The CDR3 runs 20 residues. J was trimmed by 8 bases and V by 4 bases; bases with no gene match: 21. Here the CDR3 reads CASSPKGGFNRDRGHHEQFF. CDR3 sequence (DNA): TGTGCCAGCAGCCCAAAGGGGGGCTTTAACCGGGACAGGGGGCACCATGAGCAGTTCTTC.